A selection of T cell receptor beta chains follows, all from one sample in a study of T cells in Graves' hyperthyroidism and ophthalmopathy. TCRdb recomputed calls from the multiplex PCR reads with MiXCR, one row per CDR3 protein. In the table there are 600,000 to 700,000 distinct CDR3 sequences, roughly 46% of which are singletons. The sample was peripheral blood or thyroid tissue (not recorded which). These receptor sequences come from an adult man with Graves' disease, either hyperthyroidism or ophthalmopathy (not recorded which). Each CDR3 is given without its conserved first and last residue. Each record gives: J gene, V gene, clone size, CDR3 protein. The size field is filled for only some rows; it gives once, few, many or a size class.

TRBJ1-1,TRBV12-3/TRBV12-4,NA,ASSPRSSTEAF
TRBJ2-6,TRBV20-1,NA,GPPQDVAAGANVLT
TRBJ1-3,TRBV9,NA,ASSVGPSNTIY
TRBJ1-4,TRBV29-1,NA,SVGEQGKLF
TRBJ1-2,TRBV7-2,NA,ASTGDKENYGYT
TRBJ1-5,TRBV24-1,once,ATSDSTVYQPQH
TRBJ1-6,TRBV5-1,few,ASSKTSSYNSPLH
TRBJ1-4,TRBV29-1,many,SVDLTGTAEKLF
TRBJ1-2,TRBV6-6,NA,ASSGFNYGYT
TRBJ1-5,TRBV9,many,DLCGQGGSNQPQH
TRBJ1-6,TRBV6-5,few,ASSQGPGDYNSPLH
TRBJ2-7,TRBV6-5,few,ASSYDGDEQY
TRBJ1-5,TRBV7-4,few,ASSQGFGSNQPQH
TRBJ1-5,TRBV29-1,once,SVGQGTDQH
TRBJ1-5,TRBV4-2,NA,ASSQVPRSNQPQH
TRBJ1-2,TRBV19,few,ASSMPGGRIYGYT
TRBJ2-7,TRBV7-8,NA,ASSRGLAGDEQY
TRBJ1-2,TRBV29-1,NA,SVDNPGQGYGYT
TRBJ1-1,TRBV29-1,NA,SVGLDRLLNTEAF
TRBJ2-5,TRBV6-6,few,ASSYRVKETQY
TRBJ1-2,TRBV14,NA,ASSPAENYGYT
TRBJ1-4,TRBV7-2,NA,ASSSVQATTNEKLF
TRBJ1-6,TRBV7-3,many,ASSQPGTADSPLH
TRBJ2-5,TRBV20-1,NA,SARWTSAETQY
TRBJ1-2,TRBV25-1,NA,ASSLEGHFLANYGYT
TRBJ1-2,TRBV7-9,many,ASSQVGYYGYT
TRBJ1-4,TRBV7-9,NA,ASSPQIGQAATNEKLF
TRBJ1-5,TRBV2,few,ASSQFPGGSNQPQH
TRBJ2-7,TRBV19,NA,ASSASGTAVEQY
TRBJ1-6,TRBV6-5,few,ASSEALYSPLH
TRBJ1-2,TRBV7-9,NA,ASSLTAGVRDYT
TRBJ1-1,TRBV20-1,many,SARSEGNTAF
TRBJ1-6,TRBV5-1,many,ASSRAGPNSALH
TRBJ1-1,TRBV7-2,many,ASSPPGSMNTEAF
TRBJ1-2,TRBV2,NA,ASSPRPRDANYGYT
TRBJ1-6,TRBV6-6,NA,ASTERGVPSPLH
TRBJ1-4,TRBV7-2,once,ASSRIRGDEKLF
TRBJ1-2,TRBV12-3/TRBV12-4,few,ASSLGDRLNYGYT
TRBJ2-7,TRBV2,NA,ASTSQGYEQY